The T cell receptor beta chain under discussion was sequenced for a study of human T cells and chemical hapten exposure. Turning to the study itself: Patch tests applied 0.01% DPC to the upper back and were scored after 6 days.

TCRdb fed the RACE reads into MiXCR, producing one record per CDR3 protein. The sample lists 95,000 to 150,000 distinct CDR3 sequences; approximately 10% were seen once. Time point denoted: patch test 3, about 24 weeks after DPC sensitization. Stated treatment: therapeutic diphenylcyclopropenone sensitization with weekly scalp DPC. There are many counts of this clonotype. The clonotype originates from a woman between 50 and 59 years old with alopecia areata. Some clones in this sample may be carry-over from other donors' samples. The material sequenced was whole blood, taken in connection with sensitization to the hapten diphenylcyclopropenone (DPC).

This CDR3 is CASSQGAGAADTQYF. For the CDR3, the DNA is TGCGCCAGCAGCCAAGGAGCGGGAGCCGCAGATACGCAGTATTTT. J is TRBJ2-3 and V is TRBV4-3; 8 positions match TRBD2. CDR3 length: 15 residues. Germline-derived CDR1 and CDR2 are LGHNA and YSLEER. V lost 1 base to trimming and J lost 4 bases; unmatched junction nucleotides: 4.